The 30 T cell receptor beta chains given below trace back to one sample, sequenced in a study of T cell responses to AZD1222 COVID-19 vaccine. Assay used: immunoSEQ multiplex PCR; TCRdb lists only in-frame clones, some missing. The sample shows roughly 200,000 clones, approximately 94% of them seen only once. The material sequenced was peripheral blood, taken 28 days after the second dose of the MenACWY control vaccine. All receptors derive from an adult who received the MenACWY meningococcal vaccine as a control.

This chain joins TRBV19 and TRBJ1-1, with unresolved D. Germline CDR1 LNHDA, CDR2 SQIVND (reference sequence). V lost 6 bases, J lost 4 bases, and 24 bases lay in between. This CDR3 region has 17 residues. CDR3 in amino acids: CASSKKTPLRRGTEAFF. As DNA, the CDR3 is TGTGCCAGTAGCAAAAAAACTCCGTTGAGGCGGGGCACTGAAGCTTTCTTT.

This chain connects TRBV5-1 to TRBJ1-2, with TRBD1 matching 8 bases. Germline V gives CDR1 SGHRS, CDR2 YFSETQ. V gave up 4 bases and J gave up 4 bases; unmatched junction bases: 9. The CDR3 runs to 15 residues. The CDR3 sequence: CASSLQGQGSYGYTF. The CDR3 bases are TGCGCCAGCAGCCTCCAAGGACAGGGCAGCTATGGCTACACCTTC.

V and J are TRBV29-1 and TRBJ2-5; a weak D match, TRBD2 (6 bases). CDR3 length: 11 residues. Germline V CDR1 and CDR2: SQVTM, ANQGSEA. Trimming left V 7 bases short and J 5 bases short, with 11 bases between. This CDR3 reads CSGEEAETQYF. In DNA, the CDR3 is TGCAGCGGGGAGGAGGCGGAGACCCAGTACTTC. Full variable domain (missing parts from reference TRBV29-1 and TRBJ2-5): SAVISQKPSRDICQRGTSLTIQCQVDSQVTMMFWYRQQPGQSLTLIATANQGSEATYESGFVIDKFPISRPNLTFSTLTVSNMSPEDSSIYLCSGEEAETQYFGPGTRLLVL.

This clone has just one count. The chain's CDR3 is CASGEGPPDRNEQFF. As DNA, the CDR3 is TGTGCCAGCGGGGAGGGACCCCCGGATAGGAATGAGCAGTTCTTC. The J gene is TRBJ2-1, the V gene TRBV2; 7 bases are a match to TRBD2. Trimming removed 8 bases from V and 7 bases from J; junction bases left unmatched: 14. The CDR3 is 15 residues long. Per germline, CDR1 SNHLY and CDR2 FYNNEI.

V gene TRBV11-2 combines with J gene TRBJ1-1, with D tentatively TRBD1 (6 bases). Germline assignment: CDR1 SGHAT and CDR2 FQNNGV. Trimming took 5 bases from V and 7 from J, leaving 8 bases between them. This CDR3 region has 11 residues. As DNA, the CDR3 is TGTGCCAGCAGCGGACAGATTGAAGCTTTCTTT. It encodes CASSGQIEAFF. Combining the CDR3 with reference TRBV11-2 and TRBJ1-1 gives the whole variable domain EAGVAQSPRYKIIEKRQSVAFWCNPISGHATLYWYQQILGQGPKLLIQFQNNGVVDDSQLPKDRFSAERLKGVDSTLKIQPAKLEDSAVYLCASSGQIEAFFGQGTRLTVV.

This chain joins TRBV7-7 and TRBJ2-5, with D tentatively TRBD1 (6 bases). With 4 bases removed from V and 3 bases from J, the gap between germline ends came to 9 bases. This CDR3 has 13 amino acids. Germline values: CDR1 SSHAT, CDR2 FNYEAQ (reference sequence). In DNA, the CDR3 is TGTGCCAGCAGCTCTTGGACAGAAGAGACCCAGTACTTC. As protein: CASSSWTEETQYF.

The V gene is TRBV15, the J gene TRBJ2-5; 7 bases map to TRBD2. The germline CDR1 and CDR2 sequences are LNHNV and YYDKDF (reference sequence). Germline trimming cut 3 bases from V and 2 bases from J; bases unmatched to any gene: 9. The CDR3 runs to 16 residues. The CDR3 here is CATSRSRQAGQETQYF. CDR3 nucleotide sequence: TGTGCCACCAGCAGGAGCCGCCAAGCGGGACAAGAGACCCAGTACTTC.

The V call is TRBV6-2 or TRBV6-3, the J call TRBJ1-5; no reliable D call. V shed 7 bases and J shed 4 bases, with 8 bases lying between them. CDR1 MNHEY and CDR2 SVGEGT come from the germline V gene. The CDR3 runs 12 residues. The CDR3 reads CASNPPNQPQHF. Here the CDR3 DNA reads TGTGCCAGCAACCCCCCTAATCAGCCCCAGCATTTT.

V is TRBV5-1 and J is TRBJ1-6; the D is unclear. CDR3 length equals 14 residues. Germline V lookup: CDR1 SGHRS, CDR2 YFSETQ. V gave up 2 bases and J gave up 10 bases, with 13 bases separating them. The DNA of the CDR3 is TGCGCCAGCAGCTTCGGACGGGAGGAATCACCCCTCCACTTT. Translation: CASSFGREESPLHF.

The chain employs TRBV9 and TRBJ1-2; weak D call: TRBD1 (6 bases). This CDR3 has 14 residues. V was trimmed by 1 base and J by 7 bases, leaving 14 bases between them. CDR1 and CDR2 (germline): SGDLS, YYNGEE. In nucleotides, the CDR3 is TGTGCCAGCAGCGTAAAGGGGGGCGCAAGTGGCTACACCTTC. Translation gives CASSVKGGASGYTF.

V usage is TRBV5-4 and J usage is TRBJ2-3; D tentatively reads TRBD1 or TRBD2 (5 bases each). Germline CDR1 is SGHNT and CDR2 is YYREEE (reference sequence). The CDR3 has 17 residues. Trimming took off 4 bases at V and 4 bases at J, with 22 bases between the two ends. CDR3 coding DNA: TGTGCCAGCAGCCCCCCGAGGGGAAGCGGTATGGCAGATACGCAGTATTTT. This sequence encodes CASSPPRGSGMADTQYF.

The rearrangement uses TRBV6-5 and TRBJ2-7, with TRBD1 as a possible D gene (6 bases). This CDR3 is 14 amino acids long. The V gene lost 5 bases and the J gene lost 5 bases, with 16 bases spanning the gap. Germline V lookup: CDR1 MNHEY, CDR2 SVGAGI. CDR3 in DNA: TGTGCCAGCAGTCAGCAGGGGCGCAAGGACGAGCAGTACTTC. Translation: CASSQQGRKDEQYF.

The V call is TRBV30, the J call TRBJ2-2; TRBD2 aligns across 12 bases. The CDR3 is made up of 18 amino acids. Germline CDR1 and CDR2: GTSNPN and SVGIG (reference sequence). V shed 4 bases, J shed 0 bases, and the junction held 9 bases outside the gene matches. The CDR3, as DNA: TGTGCCTGGACTCCCGGACTAGCGGGGATACCGAACACCGGGGAGCTGTTTTTT. It specifies CAWTPGLAGIPNTGELFF.

The chain links TRBV18 to TRBJ2-7; TRBD2 is a possible D gene (6 bases). In germline, CDR1 is KGHSH, CDR2 LQKENI. The ends were cut back, 2 bases at V and 2 bases at J, with 13 bases in the middle. The CDR3 length is 15 residues. The CDR3 spells CASSPFGGVTYEQYF. DNA of the CDR3: TGTGCCAGCTCACCATTTGGCGGGGTAACCTACGAGCAGTACTTC.

The chain combines TRBV3-1 (or the pseudogene TRBV3-2) with TRBJ1-1; D unresolved. The germline V gene has CDR1 LGHDT and CDR2 YNNKEL (reference sequence). V dropped 1 base and J dropped 10 bases, with 13 bases sitting between them. This CDR3 has 13 amino acids. The CDR3 loop is CASSQVTDVGAFF. CDR3 coding DNA: TGTGCCAGCAGCCAAGTTACTGACGTCGGAGCTTTCTTT.

The CDR3 DNA is TGTGCCAGCAGTCAACAGGGGGCTCATGCCCGCGAAGCTTTCTTT. Translating it yields CASSQQGAHAREAFF. The rearrangement joins TRBV27 to TRBJ1-1; 9 bases fit TRBD1. Trimming cost V 5 bases and J 8 bases; bases outside gene matches: 12. The germline CDR1 and CDR2 sequences are MNHEY and SMNVEV (reference sequence). This CDR3 comprises 15 residues.

The V and J genes are TRBV27 and TRBJ2-1; D not certain. The CDR3 totals 13 residues. Germline lookup yields CDR1 MNHEY and CDR2 SMNVEV (reference sequence). V lost 6 bases and J 0 bases, leaving 6 bases between the germline ends. The CDR3 sequence is CASRASSYNEQFF. The CDR3 DNA is TGTGCCAGCAGGGCGAGCTCCTACAATGAGCAGTTCTTC.

The V gene is TRBV7-2, the J gene TRBJ2-5, with D tentatively TRBD2 (7 bases). From germline, CDR1 is SGHTA and CDR2 FQGNSA. The length of the CDR3 is 14 residues. V lost 4 bases and J 4 bases, leaving 13 bases between the germline ends. CDR3 in DNA: TGTGCCAGCAGCTACTCCCGGGGGGCAGAGACCCAGTACTTC. Its translation is CASSYSRGAETQYF.

The chain couples TRBV7-9 to TRBJ2-2, with TRBD2 identical over 7 bases. J was trimmed by 0 bases and V by 4 bases; bases with no gene match: 2. The CDR3 extends over 15 amino acids. Germline lookup yields CDR1 SEHNR and CDR2 FQNEAQ (reference sequence). For the CDR3, the DNA is TGTGCCAGCAGCTCTAGCGGAGCGAACACCGGGGAGCTGTTTTTT. Amino acid sequence: CASSSSGANTGELFF.

V usage is TRBV13 and J usage is TRBJ2-7; 11 nucleotides line up with TRBD1. Germline lookup yields CDR1 PRHDT and CDR2 FYEKMQ (reference sequence). V lost 1 base and J lost 5; bases outside the gene matches: 4. The CDR3 extends over 15 amino acids. The CDR3 sequence: CASSLAPDRGHEQYF. The CDR3 region has the DNA TGTGCCAGCAGCTTAGCCCCGGACAGGGGGCACGAGCAGTACTTC.

J is TRBJ1-1 and V is TRBV19; D might be TRBD1 (5 bases). Trimming took 1 base from V and 0 from J, leaving 15 bases between them. Germline lookup yields CDR1 LNHDA and CDR2 SQIVND (reference sequence). The CDR3 length is 17 residues. This CDR3 is CASSIGRRVKMNTEAFF. The CDR3 bases are TGTGCCAGTAGTATAGGTCGCAGGGTTAAAATGAACACTGAAGCTTTCTTT. Full variable domain (remainder filled in from reference TRBV19 and TRBJ1-1): DGGITQSPKYLFRKEGQNVTLSCEQNLNHDAMYWYRQDPGQGLRLIYYSQIVNDFQKGDIAEGYSVSREKKESFPLTVTSAQKNPTAFYLCASSIGRRVKMNTEAFFGQGTRLTVV.

The CDR3, as DNA: TGTGCCAGCAGCTTCCAACAGGGGGTCGGATCACCCCTCCACTTT. Translated: CASSFQQGVGSPLHF. The chain couples TRBV11-3 to TRBJ1-6, with 8 bases fitting TRBD1. The CDR3 extends over 15 amino acids. The V gene's germline CDR1 is SGHNT and CDR2 YENEEA. The ends lost 3 bases at V and 10 bases at J; junction bases unmatched: 8.

V usage is TRBV4-3 and J usage is TRBJ2-7, with a weak D call TRBD2 (5 bases). CDR3 length equals 15 residues. Germline CDR1 reads LGHNA; CDR2 reads YSLEER. Trimming took off 5 bases at V and 2 bases at J, with 16 bases between the two ends. The CDR3 here is CASSELASGAYEQYF. DNA for the CDR3: TGCGCCAGCAGCGAATTGGCATCCGGGGCCTACGAGCAGTACTTC.

The chain links TRBV5-1 to TRBJ1-5; 11 nucleotides line up with TRBD1. The CDR3 runs to 17 residues. The junction had 10 bases not matched to a gene; V was cut back by 4 bases and J by 4 bases. Germline CDR1 reads SGHRS; CDR2 reads YFSETQ. The CDR3 DNA is TGCGCCAGCAGCGTTGACGGGACAGGGGGTCGGAATCAGCCCCAGCATTTT. Translating gives CASSVDGTGGRNQPQHF. The full variable domain, completed using reference TRBV5-1 and TRBJ1-5, is KAGVTQTPRYLIKTRGQQVTLSCSPISGHRSVSWYQQTPGQGLQFLFEYFSETQRNKGNFPGRFSGRQFSNSRSEMNVSTLELGDSALYLCASSVDGTGGRNQPQHFGDGTRLSIL.

This chain's CDR3 is CASRPDRGHNYGYTF. CDR3 bases: TGTGCCAGCAGACCAGACAGGGGGCATAACTATGGCTACACCTTC. This chain links TRBV6-5 with TRBJ1-2; TRBD1 matches 10 bases. V lost 6 bases to trimming and J lost 1 base; unmatched junction nucleotides: 5. The CDR3 is made up of 15 amino acids. CDR1 and CDR2 (germline): MNHEY, SVGAGI.

This clone was observed once. The V call is TRBV7-8, the J call TRBJ1-1; the D is unclear. The germline V gene encodes CDR1 SGHVS and CDR2 FQNEAQ. CDR3 size: 12 residues. The V end lost 5 bases, the J end lost 8 bases, and 12 bases lay between the germline ends. The CDR3 protein is CASSPNSEEAFF. Here the CDR3 DNA reads TGTGCCAGCAGCCCGAATAGCGAAGAAGCTTTCTTT.

The chain employs TRBV5-1 and TRBJ2-7; 7 bases agree with TRBD1. CDR1 and CDR2 (germline): SGHRS, YFSETQ. Trimming cost V 4 bases and J 4 bases; bases outside gene matches: 5. The CDR3 totals 13 residues. CDR3 nucleotide sequence: TGCGCCAGCAGCCTGACAGGGTTGTACGAGCAGTACTTC. This encodes CASSLTGLYEQYF.

V usage is TRBV7-8 and J usage is TRBJ2-1, with TRBD2 identical over 10 bases. The CDR3 loop spans 15 amino acids. The junction had 10 bases not matched to a gene; V was cut back by 5 bases and J by 9 bases. CDR1 and CDR2 from the germline V gene are SGHVS and FQNEAQ. DNA for the CDR3: TGTGCCAGCAGCCTATCTAGCGGGGGAGGAACTGAGCAGTTCTTC. Its translation: CASSLSSGGGTEQFF.

This clone was detected a few times. This chain connects TRBV4-2 to TRBJ1-1, with D tentatively TRBD1 (6 bases). Trimming removed 0 bases from V and 1 base from J, with 9 bases in between. The CDR3 is 15 residues long. Germline CDR1 is LGHNA and CDR2 is YNFKEQ. The CDR3 reads CASSQDAGANTEAFF. The CDR3 DNA follows: TGTGCCAGCAGCCAAGATGCAGGGGCGAACACTGAAGCTTTCTTT.

The chain carries TRBV3-1 (or the pseudogene TRBV3-2) and TRBJ1-1, with unresolved D. The CDR3 covers 12 residues. Trimming removed 1 base at V and 7 bases at J, with 7 bases between. In germline, CDR1 is LGHDT, CDR2 YNNKEL (reference sequence). This CDR3 reads CASSQADDEAFF. In DNA form, the CDR3 reads TGTGCCAGCAGCCAAGCAGACGATGAAGCTTTCTTT.